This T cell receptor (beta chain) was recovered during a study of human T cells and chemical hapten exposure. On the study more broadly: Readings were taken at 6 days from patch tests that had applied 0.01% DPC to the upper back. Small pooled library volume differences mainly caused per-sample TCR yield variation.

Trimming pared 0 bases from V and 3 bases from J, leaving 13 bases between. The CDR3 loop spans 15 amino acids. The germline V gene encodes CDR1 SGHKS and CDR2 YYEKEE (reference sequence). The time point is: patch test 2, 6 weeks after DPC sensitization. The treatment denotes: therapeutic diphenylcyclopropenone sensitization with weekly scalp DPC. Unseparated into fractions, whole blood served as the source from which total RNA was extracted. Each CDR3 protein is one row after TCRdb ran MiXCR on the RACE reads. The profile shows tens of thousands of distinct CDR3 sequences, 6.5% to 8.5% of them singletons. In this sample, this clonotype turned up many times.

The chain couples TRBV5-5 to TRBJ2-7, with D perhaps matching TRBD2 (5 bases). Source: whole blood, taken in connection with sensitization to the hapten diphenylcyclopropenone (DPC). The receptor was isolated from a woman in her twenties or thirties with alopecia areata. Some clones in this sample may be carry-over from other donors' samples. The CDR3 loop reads CASSLASARDYEQYF. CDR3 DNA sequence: TGTGCCAGCAGCTTGGCATCCGCCCGGGACTACGAGCAGTACTTC.